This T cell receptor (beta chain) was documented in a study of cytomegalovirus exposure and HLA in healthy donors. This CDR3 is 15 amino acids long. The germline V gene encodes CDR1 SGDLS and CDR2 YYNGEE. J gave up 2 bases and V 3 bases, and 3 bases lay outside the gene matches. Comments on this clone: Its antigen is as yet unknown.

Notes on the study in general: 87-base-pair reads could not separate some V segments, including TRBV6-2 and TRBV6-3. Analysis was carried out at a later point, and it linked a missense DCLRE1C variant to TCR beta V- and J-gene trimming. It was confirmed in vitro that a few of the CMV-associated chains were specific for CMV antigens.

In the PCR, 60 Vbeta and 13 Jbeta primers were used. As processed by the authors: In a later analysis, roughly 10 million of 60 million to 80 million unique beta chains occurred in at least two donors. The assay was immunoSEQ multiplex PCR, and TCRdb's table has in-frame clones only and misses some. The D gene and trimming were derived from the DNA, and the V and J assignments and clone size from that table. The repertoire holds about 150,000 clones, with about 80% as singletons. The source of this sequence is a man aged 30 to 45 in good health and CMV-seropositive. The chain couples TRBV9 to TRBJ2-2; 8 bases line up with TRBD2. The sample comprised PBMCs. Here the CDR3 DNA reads TGTGCCAGCAGCGCGGGGGGGACTAACACCGGGGAGCTGTTTTTT. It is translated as CASSAGGTNTGELFF.